This T cell receptor (beta chain) originates from a study of sequential checkpoint blockade in melanoma. Study summary: Randomization was 1:1 between first-line nivolumab→ipilimumab and ipilimumab→nivolumab.

The CDR3 runs to 11 residues. Germline V gene sequence: CDR1 GTSNPN, CDR2 SVGIG (reference sequence). V dropped 2 bases and J dropped 10 bases, with 11 bases sitting between them. Libraries were prepared by immunoSEQ multiplex PCR; TCRdb keeps only in-frame clonotypes and omits some of them. The table includes roughly 20,000 clones, around 82% detected once. Specified treatment: randomized to nivolumab then ipilimumab (arm A) or the reverse (arm B). None of the patients previously received DNA-damaging chemotherapy. From thawed PBMCs, live CD3+CD8+ cells negative for CD19 and CD56 were sorted. The clonotype originates from a human donor with melanoma. V and J are TRBV30 and TRBJ1-2; D gene uncertain. The material was CD8+ T cells sorted from blood (inferred from file names), obtained from a patient given nivolumab and ipilimumab in sequence. The CDR3 region has the DNA TGTGCCTGGAGTCCCCGGGAGTTCTACACCTTC. This sequence encodes CAWSPREFYTF.